The 7 T cell receptor beta chains below were found in one sample sequenced in a study of beta chain features in type 1 diabetes (dated by TCRdb to the late 2010s). Paper-wide results and their limitations: Type 1 diabetes patients showed a moderate but significant shortening of TCRB CDR3 length in all four CD4+ subsets.

The library was generated by the immunoSEQ multiplex PCR assay. The High Capacity cDNA Reverse Transcription Kit was used to reverse transcribe all of the isolated RNA, meaning that expressed TCRB transcripts were what got sequenced. TCRdb's version of the immuneACCESS table is confined to in-frame rearrangements and falls short of the full clone set. An unresolved V gene accounts for under half of the shortfall where checked; the remainder is of unknown origin. The sample records approximately 150,000 clones, more than 10% of which are singletons. Less than 1.5% of the sample is held by the ten biggest clonotypes. Antigen specificity for these receptors is unknown. The sample consisted of central memory CD4+ T cells from blood. The receptors were sampled from a man in his late teens or twenties with type 1 diabetes.

The chain has TRBV10-3 and TRBJ1-2, with D uncertain. The CDR3 has 11 residues. Germline V gene data show CDR1 as ENHRY and CDR2 as SYGVKD. V was clipped by 6 bases and J by 8 bases, with 10 bases between them. CDR3 loop: CAIRSEVGYTF. The CDR3 DNA follows: TGTGCCATCAGAAGTGAAGTCGGCTACACCTTC.

J is TRBJ1-1 and V is TRBV5-6; D not resolved. The CDR3 length is 14 residues. The germline V gene has CDR1 SGHDT and CDR2 YYEEEE. Trimming left V 0 bases short and J 0 bases short, with 6 bases between. The DNA of the CDR3 is TGTGCCAGCAGCTTGGACCTAGTGAACACTGAAGCTTTCTTT. Protein: CASSLDLVNTEAFF.

The rearrangement links TRBV19 to TRBJ1-6, with a weak D call TRBD1 (6 bases). Per the germline V gene, CDR1 is LNHDA and CDR2 is SQIVND (reference sequence). The CDR3 has 15 amino acids. V was cut by 6 bases and J by 5 bases, with 14 bases left in between. CDR3: CASSTGTQNNSPLHF. The CDR3 DNA reads as TGTGCCAGTAGCACCGGGACACAAAATAATTCACCCCTCCACTTT.

This clone was observed a handful of times. Other nucleotide sequences in the sample specify the same CDR3. This chain uses TRBV4-1 with TRBJ2-3, with D perhaps matching TRBD2 (5 bases). Germline loops: CDR1 MGHRA, CDR2 YSYEKL. With 1 base removed from V and 7 bases from J, the gap between germline ends came to 12 bases. This CDR3 spans 14 amino acids. CDR3 coding DNA: TGCGCCAGCAGCCAAGCTGGAGGTGTGAATACGCAGTATTTT. Protein product: CASSQAGGVNTQYF.

Only a few counts were recorded for this clone. This chain links TRBV29-1 with TRBJ2-2, with 8 bases identical to TRBD1. J was trimmed by 4 bases and V by 7 bases; bases with no gene match: 8. The CDR3 covers 14 residues. Germline values: CDR1 SQVTM, CDR2 ANQGSEA. CDR3 sequence reads: CSARGQGTTGELFF. CDR3 nucleotide sequence: TGCAGCGCGCGCGGACAGGGAACCACCGGGGAGCTGTTTTTT.

This sequence joins TRBV7-2 and TRBJ1-2; D gene unclear. The CDR3 totals 11 residues. The germline V gene has CDR1 SGHTA and CDR2 FQGNSA. Deletions cut 5 bases from V and 7 bases from J, with 8 bases between. The CDR3: CASSPWAGYTF. As DNA, the CDR3 is TGTGCCAGCAGCCCGTGGGCTGGCTACACCTTC.

The V gene is TRBV18, the J gene TRBJ2-7, with 10 nucleotides matching TRBD1. This CDR3 region has 15 residues. The V segment lost 4 bases and the J segment 3 bases; nucleotides outside the gene matches: 6. Looked up from germline, CDR1 is KGHSH and CDR2 is LQKENI. The CDR3 DNA reads TGTGCCAGCTCACGACCGGGACAGGGGCTCTACGAGCAGTACTTC. Translating it yields CASSRPGQGLYEQYF.